This T cell receptor (beta chain) was found in a study of regulatory T cells in long-lasting Graves disease. Time point meaning: newly diagnosed GD, antithyroid drugs for less than 3 months. PBMC-extracted RNA yielded the TCR library. Unmatched junction bases numbered 8, after V lost 7 bases and J lost 4 bases. There are 14 residues in the CDR3. CDR1 MGHDK and CDR2 SYGVNS come from the germline V gene. Regarding the study as a whole: With a few thousand shared public clonotypes, persistent patients exceeded new patients, who shared about a thousand.

In its sample, this clonotype was seen many times. Antigen: not known. Combining iRepertoire HTBI primers with Arm-PCR of CDR3 regions, the authors built TCR beta libraries. TCRdb independently ran MiXCR on the multiplex PCR reads; one entry per CDR3 protein. Seen here are around 230,000 distinct CDR3 sequences, approximately 16% observed once, and the top ten hold more than 20%. The material was peripheral blood mononuclear cells (PBMCs), obtained at new diagnosis, from a patient treated with antithyroid drugs. The receptor was isolated from a female donor with Graves disease. The V call is TRBV25-1, the J call TRBJ2-7, with 9 bases identical to TRBD1. The CDR3 spells CASTLQGAHYEQYF. CDR3 DNA: TGTGCCAGCACCCTACAGGGGGCGCATTACGAGCAGTACTTC.